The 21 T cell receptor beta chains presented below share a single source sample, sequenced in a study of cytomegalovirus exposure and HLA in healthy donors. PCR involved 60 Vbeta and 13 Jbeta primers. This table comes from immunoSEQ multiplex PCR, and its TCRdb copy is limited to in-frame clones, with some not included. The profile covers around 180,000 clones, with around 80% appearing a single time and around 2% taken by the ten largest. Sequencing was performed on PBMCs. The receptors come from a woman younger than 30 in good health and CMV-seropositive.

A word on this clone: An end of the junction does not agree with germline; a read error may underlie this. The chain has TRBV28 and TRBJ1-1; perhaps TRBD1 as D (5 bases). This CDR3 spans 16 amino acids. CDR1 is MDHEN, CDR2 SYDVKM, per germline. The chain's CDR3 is CASSPGSQGMNPEAFF. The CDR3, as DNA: TGTGCCAGCAGCCCCGGTTCCCAGGGTATGAACCCTGAAGCTTTCTTT.

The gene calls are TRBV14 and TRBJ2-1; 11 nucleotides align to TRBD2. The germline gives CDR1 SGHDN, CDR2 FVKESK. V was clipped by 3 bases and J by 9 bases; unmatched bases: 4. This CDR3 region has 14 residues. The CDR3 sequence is CASSHSSGGFEQFF. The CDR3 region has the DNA TGTGCCAGCAGCCATTCTAGCGGGGGGTTTGAGCAGTTCTTC.

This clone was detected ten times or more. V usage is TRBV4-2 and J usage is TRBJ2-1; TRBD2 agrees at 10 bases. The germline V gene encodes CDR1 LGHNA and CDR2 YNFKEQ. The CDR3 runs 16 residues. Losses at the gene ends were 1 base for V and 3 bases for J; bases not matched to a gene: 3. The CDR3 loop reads CASSQGLAGDYNEQFF. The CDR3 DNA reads TGTGCCAGCAGCCAAGGGCTAGCGGGGGACTACAATGAGCAGTTCTTC.

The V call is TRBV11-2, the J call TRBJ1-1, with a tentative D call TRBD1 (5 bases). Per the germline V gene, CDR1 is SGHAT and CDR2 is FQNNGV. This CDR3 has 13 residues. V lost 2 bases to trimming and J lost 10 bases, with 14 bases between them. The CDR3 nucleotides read TGTGCCAGCAGCTTAAGTATGGGGCAGGGAGCTTTCTTT. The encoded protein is CASSLSMGQGAFF.

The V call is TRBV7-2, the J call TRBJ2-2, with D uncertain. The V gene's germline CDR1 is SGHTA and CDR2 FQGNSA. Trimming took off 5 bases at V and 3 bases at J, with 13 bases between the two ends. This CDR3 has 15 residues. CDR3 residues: CASSRVTFDTGELFF. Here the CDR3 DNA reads TGTGCCAGCAGCCGGGTAACGTTCGACACCGGGGAGCTGTTTTTT.

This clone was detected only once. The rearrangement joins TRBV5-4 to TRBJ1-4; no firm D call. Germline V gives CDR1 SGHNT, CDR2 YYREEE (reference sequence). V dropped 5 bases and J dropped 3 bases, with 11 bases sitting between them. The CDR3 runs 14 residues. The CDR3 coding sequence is TGTGCCAGCAGTCGGGGTATGGCTAATGAAAAACTGTTTTTT. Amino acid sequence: CASSRGMANEKLFF.

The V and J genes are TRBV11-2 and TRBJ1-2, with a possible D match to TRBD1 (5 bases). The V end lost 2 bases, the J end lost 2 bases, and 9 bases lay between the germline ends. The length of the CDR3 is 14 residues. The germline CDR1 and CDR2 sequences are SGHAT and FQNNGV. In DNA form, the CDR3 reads TGTGCCAGCAGCTTATTGGGGCAGAACTATGGCTACACCTTC. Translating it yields CASSLLGQNYGYTF.

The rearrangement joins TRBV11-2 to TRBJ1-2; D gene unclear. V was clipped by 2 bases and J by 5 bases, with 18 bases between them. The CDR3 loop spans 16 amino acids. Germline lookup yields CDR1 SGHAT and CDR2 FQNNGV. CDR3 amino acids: CASSLIETRAWYGYTF. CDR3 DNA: TGTGCCAGCAGCTTAATCGAAACGAGGGCCTGGTATGGCTACACCTTC.

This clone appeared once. CDR3 loop: CASSRQGRFSTDTQYF. CDR3 bases: TGTGCCAGCAGCCGACAGGGACGGTTTAGCACAGATACGCAGTATTTT. The chain is built from TRBV7-9 and TRBJ2-3, with 7 bases fitting TRBD1. This CDR3 spans 16 amino acids. Germline CDR1 SEHNR, CDR2 FQNEAQ (reference sequence). The V and J ends lost 5 bases and 0 bases, in that order; junction bases with no gene match: 8.

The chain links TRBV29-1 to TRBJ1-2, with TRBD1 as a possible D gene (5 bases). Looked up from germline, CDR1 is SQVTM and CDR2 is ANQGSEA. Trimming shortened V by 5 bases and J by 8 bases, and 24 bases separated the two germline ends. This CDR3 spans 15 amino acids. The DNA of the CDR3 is TGCAGCGTTCTCCCGGCAGGGTTGGGGGAGGAAGGCTACACCTTC. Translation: CSVLPAGLGEEGYTF. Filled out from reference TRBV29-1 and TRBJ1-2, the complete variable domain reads SAVISQKPSRDICQRGTSLTIQCQVDSQVTMMFWYRQQPGQSLTLIATANQGSEATYESGFVIDKFPISRPNLTFSTLTVSNMSPEDSSIYLCSVLPAGLGEEGYTFGSGTRLTVV.

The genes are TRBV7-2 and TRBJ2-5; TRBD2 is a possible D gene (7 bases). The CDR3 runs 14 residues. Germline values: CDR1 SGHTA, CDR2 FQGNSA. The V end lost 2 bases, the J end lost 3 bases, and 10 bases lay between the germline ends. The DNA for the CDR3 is TGTGCCAGCAGCTTATCGGGGGGCGAAGAGACCCAGTACTTC. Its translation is CASSLSGGEETQYF.

Here the CDR3 reads CATSRDGGALGSYEQYV. CDR3 in DNA: TGTGCCACCAGCAGAGATGGCGGGGCCCTCGGCTCCTACGAGCAGTACGTC. The chain uses TRBV15 and TRBJ2-7; D may be TRBD2 (6 bases). Germline V lookup: CDR1 LNHNV, CDR2 YYDKDF (reference sequence). Trimming removed 0 bases from V and 0 bases from J, with 15 bases in between. There are 17 residues in the CDR3.

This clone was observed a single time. CDR3 DNA sequence: TGTGCCAGCAGCTTAGGACTAGCGGAGGGAGAAGAGACCCAGTACTTC. Its translation: CASSLGLAEGEETQYF. The gene calls are TRBV7-2 and TRBJ2-5, with TRBD2 matching over 9 bases. J lost 3 bases, V lost 1 base, and 6 bases had no gene match. The CDR3 contains 16 residues. CDR1 and CDR2 from the germline V gene are SGHTA and FQGNSA.

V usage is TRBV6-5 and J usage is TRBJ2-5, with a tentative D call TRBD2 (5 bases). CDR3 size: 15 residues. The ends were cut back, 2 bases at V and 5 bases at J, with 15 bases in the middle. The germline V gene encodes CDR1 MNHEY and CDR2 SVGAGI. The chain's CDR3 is CASSYGVQIAETQYF. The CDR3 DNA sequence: TGTGCCAGCAGTTACGGGGTCCAAATAGCGGAGACCCAGTACTTC.

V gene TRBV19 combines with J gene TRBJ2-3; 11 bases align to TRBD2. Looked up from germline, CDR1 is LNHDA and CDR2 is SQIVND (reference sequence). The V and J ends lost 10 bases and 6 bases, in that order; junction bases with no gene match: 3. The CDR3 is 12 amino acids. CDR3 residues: CATRLAGDTQYF. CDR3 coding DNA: TGTGCCACCAGACTAGCGGGGGATACGCAGTATTTT.

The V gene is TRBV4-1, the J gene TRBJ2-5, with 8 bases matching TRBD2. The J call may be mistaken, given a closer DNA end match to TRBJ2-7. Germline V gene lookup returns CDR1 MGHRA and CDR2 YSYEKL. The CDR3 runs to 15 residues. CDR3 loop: CASSQALAGPYEQYF. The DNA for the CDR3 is TGCGCCAGCAGCCAAGCTCTAGCGGGCCCCTACGAGCAGTACTTC.

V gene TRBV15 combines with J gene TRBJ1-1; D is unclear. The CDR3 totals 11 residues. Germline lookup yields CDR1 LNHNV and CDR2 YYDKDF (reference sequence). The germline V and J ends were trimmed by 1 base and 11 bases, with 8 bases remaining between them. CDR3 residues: CATSRAREAFF. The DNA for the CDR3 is TGTGCCACCAGCAGAGCGCGGGAGGCTTTCTTT.

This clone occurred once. DNA of the CDR3: TGCGCCAGCAGTGAGTCTGGAGCACCCTATGGCTACACCTTC. Its translation: CASSESGAPYGYTF. The chain is built from TRBV10-1 and TRBJ1-2; D uncertain. This CDR3 is built from 14 residues. Germline CDR1 WNHNN, CDR2 SYGVQD (reference sequence). V lost 0 bases to trimming and J lost 4 bases, with 9 bases between them.

The CDR3 DNA sequence: TGTGCCCGACCACGTGGGGCCCGGGCGCTGTTTTTT. Its translation: CARPRGARALFF. The genes are TRBV12-5 and TRBJ2-2; TRBD1 might be the D (5 bases). The germline CDR1 and CDR2 sequences are LGHNT and FRNRAP. The CDR3 has 12 residues.

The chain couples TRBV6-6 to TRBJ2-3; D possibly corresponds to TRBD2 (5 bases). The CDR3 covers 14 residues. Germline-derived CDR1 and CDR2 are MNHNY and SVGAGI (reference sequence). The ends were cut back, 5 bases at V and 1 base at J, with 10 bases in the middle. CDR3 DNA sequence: TGTGCCAGCAGTCCCAGCGGTCGCACAGATACGCAGTATTTT. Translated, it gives CASSPSGRTDTQYF.

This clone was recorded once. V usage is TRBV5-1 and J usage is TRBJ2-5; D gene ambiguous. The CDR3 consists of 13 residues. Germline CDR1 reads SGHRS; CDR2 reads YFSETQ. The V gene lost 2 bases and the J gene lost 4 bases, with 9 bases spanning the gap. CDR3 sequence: CASSLTSAETQYF. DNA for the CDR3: TGCGCCAGCAGCTTAACTTCCGCAGAGACCCAGTACTTC.